These T cell receptor beta chains were read from a single sample in a study of long-term antiretroviral therapy in people with HIV. This table comes from immunoSEQ multiplex PCR, and its TCRdb copy is limited to in-frame clones, with some not included. The sample gives under 50,000 clones, approximately 86% of which show up once; around 3.9% is in the top ten. The sample consisted of unsorted PBMCs, taken just before starting antiretroviral therapy. The receptors shown here come from a woman in her late teens or twenties with HIV. CDR3s include the opening cysteine and the closing phenylalanine or tryptophan. D genes are given only for firm matches. Size values are once, few and many counts, or a class for expanded clones, and some rows have none.

J | V | D | size | DNA | CDR3
TRBJ2-7 | TRBV7-2 | TRBD2 | once | TGTGCCAGCAGCTTAGAAGGGACTAGCGGAACATACGAGCAGTACTTC | CASSLEGTSGTYEQYF
TRBJ1-2 | TRBV5-6 | TRBD1 | - | TGTGCCAGCGGCCGGGACAGGGGATTCTATGGCTACACCTTC | CASGRDRGFYGYTF
TRBJ1-6 | TRBV28 | TRBD1 | - | TGTGCCAGCAGTTTAACAGGGGGCCTGTTCAGGGATTCACCCCTCCACTTT | CASSLTGGLFRDSPLHF
TRBJ2-5 | TRBV9 | - | - | TGTGCCAGCAGCGTTGGTCTAGCGACTGGAGAGACCCAGTACTTC | CASSVGLATGETQYF
TRBJ2-7 | TRBV28 | - | - | TGTGCCAGCCCGTTGCAGGGTATGAACCCCTCCTACGAGCAGTACTTC | CASPLQGMNPSYEQYF
TRBJ2-7 | TRBV7-9 | - | - | TGTGCCAGCAGCTTAGTACAGGGCAGGGCAGGCGGGGAGCAGTACTTC | CASSLVQGRAGGEQYF
TRBJ2-7 | TRBV7-2 | TRBD1 | - | TGTGCCAGCAGCTTAGTCGCGCGACAGGGGGCGTACGAGCAGTACTTC | CASSLVARQGAYEQYF
TRBJ1-2 | TRBV7-6 | TRBD1 | few | TGTGCCAGCAGCCCTGGGACAGGTTTGTTCTATGGCTACACCTTC | CASSPGTGLFYGYTF
TRBJ1-1 | TRBV19 | - | - | TGTGCCAGTAGTATAGAAGACTTGAACACTGAAGCTTTCTTT | CASSIEDLNTEAFF
TRBJ2-7 | TRBV16 | - | - | TGTGCCAGCAGCCAATCCCACTACGAGCAGTACTTC | CASSQSHYEQYF
TRBJ2-1 | TRBV5-4 | - | - | TGTGCCAGCAGCTTGGTCGGAGGAGAGCAGTTCTTC | CASSLVGGEQFF
TRBJ1-2 | TRBV4-3 | - | - | TGCGCCAGCAGCCAAGATCTCATCTATGGCTACACCTTC | CASSQDLIYGYTF
TRBJ2-1 | TRBV28 | - | - | TGTGCCAGCGGCTTCCCTAGTCGACAGTCCTACAATGAGCAGTTCTTC | CASGFPSRQSYNEQFF
TRBJ1-3 | TRBV18 | - | once | TGTGCCAGCTCACCAGCGAGGGGCAACTCTGGAAACACCATATATTTT | CASSPARGNSGNTIYF
TRBJ1-1 | TRBV12-5 | - | - | TGTGCTAGTGGTTTGGGGCCGGGGGCGGACACTGAAGCTTTCTTT | CASGLGPGADTEAFF
TRBJ1-3 | TRBV7-3 | - | - | TGTGCCAGTGTCCTGGGGCAAAGAGGGTTCTCTGGAAACACCATATATTTT | CASVLGQRGFSGNTIYF
TRBJ1-5 | TRBV7-2 | - | once | TGTGCCAGCAGCTTGGAAAACAGAAATCAGCCCCAGCATTTT | CASSLENRNQPQHF
TRBJ2-5 | TRBV2 | - | - | TGTGCCAGCATACCTGGGACAACTGACGGAGAGACCCAGTACTTC | CASIPGTTDGETQYF
TRBJ2-5 | TRBV11-2 | - | - | TGTGCCAGCAGCCCAATGCTTGTTCCGTACCAAGAGACCCAGTACTTC | CASSPMLVPYQETQYF
TRBJ2-7 | TRBV28 | - | - | TGTGCCAGCAGTTTTCCAGGCTACGAGCAGTACTTC | CASSFPGYEQYF
TRBJ2-6 | TRBV15 | - | - | TGTGCCACCAGCAGAGATTTAGGGGCGGGAGGGGCCAACGTCCTGACTTTC | CATSRDLGAGGANVLTF
TRBJ2-3 | TRBV6-5 | TRBD2 | - | TGTGCCAGCAGAAAAATAGCGGGACGCACAGATACGCAGTATTTT | CASRKIAGRTDTQYF
TRBJ2-1 | TRBV28 | - | - | TGTGCCAGTTTGGGGGTGAACAATGAGCAGTTCTTC | CASLGVNNEQFF
TRBJ2-3 | TRBV27 | - | - | TGTGCCAGCAAGGGGGAAACAGATACGCAGTATTTT | CASKGETDTQYF
TRBJ1-1 | TRBV28 | TRBD1 | few | TGTGCCAGCAGTTTCGGGACAGTGAACACTGAAGCTTTCTTT | CASSFGTVNTEAFF
TRBJ1-2 | TRBV11-3 | - | - | TGTGCCAGCAGCTCTGGAGGGGTCGAAGGCTACACCTTC | CASSSGGVEGYTF
TRBJ1-1 | TRBV29-1 | TRBD1 | once | TGCAGCGTCAGGACAGGGCAGCACACTGAAGCTTTCTTT | CSVRTGQHTEAFF
TRBJ2-7 | TRBV7-9 | TRBD1 | once | TGTGCCAGCAGCTCAGGTTGGGGACAGGCACCCTACGAGCAGTACTTC | CASSSGWGQAPYEQYF
TRBJ2-5 | TRBV7-2 | - | once | TGCGCCAGCAGCCCCAGGAGCCTCAACGGGGGCGGAGAGACCCAGTACTTC | CASSPRSLNGGGETQYF
TRBJ2-7 | TRBV7-2 | - | - | TGTGCCAGCAGCCAAGGGGCCGAGCAGTACTTC | CASSQGAEQYF
TRBJ2-5 | TRBV7-2 | TRBD2 | - | TGTGCCAGCAGCCCCACTGCCGGGGGGGAGACCCAGTACTTC | CASSPTAGGETQYF
TRBJ2-7 | TRBV6-5 | TRBD2 | - | TGTGCCAGCAGGGAGCGGGAAAACGAGCAGTACTTC | CASRERENEQYF
TRBJ2-4 | TRBV19 | TRBD2 | - | TGTGCCAGTAGTATTGGCGGGAGGGCCGTGTTAGGCATTCAGTACTTC | CASSIGGRAVLGIQYF
TRBJ1-2 | TRBV28 | - | - | TGTGCCAGCAGTGGCCGACCCAGGGTTTATTATGGCTACACCTTC | CASSGRPRVYYGYTF
TRBJ1-1 | TRBV6-5 | - | - | TGTGCCACCCCGTCACTACCCACTGAAGCTTTCTTT | CATPSLPTEAFF
TRBJ2-5 | TRBV29-1 | TRBD2 | - | TGCAGCATCAAGAGCGGGAGGGGGGGAGAGACCCAGTACTTC | CSIKSGRGGETQYF
TRBJ2-7 | TRBV4-3 | - | - | TGCGCCAGCAGCCGTCAGTCGGGGACCTACGAGCAGTACTTC | CASSRQSGTYEQYF
TRBJ2-5 | TRBV13 | - | - | TGTGCCAGCAGCTTTTATCCCAACCAAGAGACCCAGTACTTC | CASSFYPNQETQYF